This T cell receptor beta chain originates from a study of blood T cell repertoires in COVID-19. This clone was counted only a few times. Looked up from germline, CDR1 is LNHDA and CDR2 is SQIVND (reference sequence). CDR3 length: 14 amino acids. V gave up 5 bases and J gave up 7 bases, with 17 bases separating them. In the source study's methods: It was from reference gene primer amplification that nucleated cell counts were estimated. This table comes from immunoSEQ multiplex PCR, and its TCRdb copy is limited to in-frame clones, with some not included. Clone size and V and J calls were adopted from that table, with D and trimming inferred from the DNA. The data show about 670,000 clones, over 80% seen once.

The source is a woman aged 18-29 years with acute or convalescent COVID-19. The rearrangement uses TRBV19 and TRBJ1-2, with a weak D call TRBD1 (5 bases). Sample: peripheral blood. CDR3 protein: CASSWDSTGSGYTF. CDR3 sequence (DNA): TGTGCCAGTAGTTGGGACTCAACGGGGAGTGGCTACACCTTC.